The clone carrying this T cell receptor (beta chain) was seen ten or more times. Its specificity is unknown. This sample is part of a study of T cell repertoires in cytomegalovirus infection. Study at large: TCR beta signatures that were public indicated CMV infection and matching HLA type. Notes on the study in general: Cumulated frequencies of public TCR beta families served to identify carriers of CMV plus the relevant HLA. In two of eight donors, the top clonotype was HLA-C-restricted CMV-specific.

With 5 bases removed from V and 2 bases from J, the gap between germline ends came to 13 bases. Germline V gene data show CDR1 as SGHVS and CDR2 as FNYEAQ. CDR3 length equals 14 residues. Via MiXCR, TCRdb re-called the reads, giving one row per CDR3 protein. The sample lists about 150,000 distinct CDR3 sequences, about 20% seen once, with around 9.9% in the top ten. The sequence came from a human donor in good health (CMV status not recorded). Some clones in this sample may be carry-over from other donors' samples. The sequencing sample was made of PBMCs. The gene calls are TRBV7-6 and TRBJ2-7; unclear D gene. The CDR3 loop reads CASSPDPNPYEQYF. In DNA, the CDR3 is TGTGCCAGCAGCCCCGACCCAAACCCCTACGAGCAGTACTTC. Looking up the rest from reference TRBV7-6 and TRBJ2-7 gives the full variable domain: GAGVSQSPRYKVTKRGQDVALRCDPISGHVSLYWYRQALGQGPEFLTYFNYEAQQDKSGLPNDRFSAERPEGSISTLTIQRTEQRDSAMYRCASSPDPNPYEQYFGPGTRLTVT.